This T cell receptor (beta chain) is drawn from a study of blood T cell repertoires in COVID-19. Study information: COVID-19 samples, acute and convalescent, were from the United States, Italy and Spain. From T cells, B-cell-depleted T cells, or PBMCs came the material, which was cDNA or gDNA.

Germline loops: CDR1 KGHDR, CDR2 SFDVKD. The CDR3 runs to 13 residues. V lost 9 bases, J lost 2 bases, and 4 bases stayed unmatched. How the authors handled the data: Counts of nucleated cells, estimated from reference gene primer amplification, were obtained. The table came from immunoSEQ multiplex PCR; TCRdb's copy has only in-frame clones and leaves some out. That table gives V, J and clone size, and the DNA gave D and trimming. The sample yields about 180,000 clones, over 60% seen once. The sequenced material came from peripheral blood. The gene calls are TRBV24-1 and TRBJ2-7, with TRBD2 identical over 9 bases. This TCR was recovered from a woman in her 70s with acute or convalescent COVID-19. The CDR3 DNA reads TGTGCCACCTCAGCGGGGGGAACCTACGAGCAGTACTTC. Translated: CATSAGGTYEQYF.